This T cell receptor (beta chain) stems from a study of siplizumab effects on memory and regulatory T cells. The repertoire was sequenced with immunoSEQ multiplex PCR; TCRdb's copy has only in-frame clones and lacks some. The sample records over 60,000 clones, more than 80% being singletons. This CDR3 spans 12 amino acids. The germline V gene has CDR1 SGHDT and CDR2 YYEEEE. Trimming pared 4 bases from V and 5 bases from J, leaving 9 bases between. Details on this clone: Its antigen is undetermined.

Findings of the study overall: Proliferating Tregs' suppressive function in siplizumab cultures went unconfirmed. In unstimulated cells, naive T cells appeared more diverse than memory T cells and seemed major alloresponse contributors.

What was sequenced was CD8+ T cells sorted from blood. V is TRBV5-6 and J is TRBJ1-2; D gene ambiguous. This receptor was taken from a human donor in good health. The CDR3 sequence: CASSPVGYGYTF. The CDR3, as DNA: TGTGCCAGCAGCCCGGTAGGGTATGGCTACACCTTC.